The rows below give T cell receptor beta chains drawn from one sample of a study of read filtering for tumor transcriptome and immune sequencing. TCRdb processed the reads anew with MiXCR; each CDR3 protein has one entry. The sample shows under 30,000 distinct CDR3 sequences, 20% to 25% of them seen only once. The sequencing sample was made of a population of CD138-negative cells sorted from bone marrow. The receptors derive from a donor at least 40 years old with multiple myeloma. Each CDR3 is given with its conserved first and last residue. A D gene is named only where the DNA matches it firmly.

J gene | V gene | D gene | CDR3 protein
TRBJ2-1 | TRBV11-1 | NA | CASSLPGRSNEQFF
TRBJ2-1 | TRBV19 | NA | CASSIYKESEQFF
TRBJ1-5 | TRBV7-9 | TRBD1 | CASSLTGQGEQPQHF
TRBJ2-1 | TRBV5-1 | NA | CASSLETWNEQFF
TRBJ2-7 | TRBV9 | NA | CASSVGTRPGEQYF
TRBJ1-1 | TRBV20-1 | NA | CSRGAETEAFF
TRBJ1-2 | TRBV10-3 | NA | CAISVEGRIYGYTF
TRBJ2-5 | TRBV20-1 | NA | CSANVQETQYF
TRBJ2-2 | TRBV5-1 | TRBD1 | CASSLEGQENTGELFF
TRBJ2-1 | TRBV4-2 | NA | CASSQFGTRNEQFF
TRBJ2-5 | TRBV3-1 | NA | CASSQVETQYF
TRBJ1-1 | TRBV7-3 | NA | CASSLGGHTEAFF
TRBJ1-1 | TRBV7-9 | NA | CASSLGKTFF
TRBJ2-1 | TRBV5-6 | NA | CASTPSGGWAHNEQFF
TRBJ1-2 | TRBV2 | NA | CASSGPKGRDHLGGYTF
TRBJ2-6 | TRBV18 | NA | CASSPLVGSGANVLTF
TRBJ1-4 | TRBV6-5 | TRBD1 | CASSYRGGTARGEKLFF
TRBJ2-3 | TRBV20-1 | TRBD2 | CSASKLLAGDTDTQYF
TRBJ1-3 | TRBV7-6 | NA | CASSLWSSGNTIYF
TRBJ2-5 | TRBV19 | NA | CASSTRVIEETQYF
TRBJ1-3 | TRBV20-1 | TRBD1 | CSAREGQGSGNTIYF
TRBJ2-1 | TRBV20-1 | TRBD2 | CSARVAGTSLKGEQFF
TRBJ1-4 | TRBV3-1 | NA | CASSKDPGAGGKLFF
TRBJ1-4 | TRBV29-1 | TRBD1 | CSVDGTGGTNEKLFF
TRBJ1-1 | TRBV9 | NA | CASSRSPGTEAFF
TRBJ1-3 | TRBV12-3/TRBV12-4 | TRBD1 | CASMTGQGASGSTIYF
TRBJ1-1 | TRBV11-3 | NA | CASSLDPGGISTAEAFF
TRBJ2-1 | TRBV5-1 | TRBD2 | CASSLIAGSYNEQFF
TRBJ2-1 | TRBV20-1 | TRBD2 | CSARAGGGHYNEQFF
TRBJ1-1 | TRBV7-6 | TRBD1 | CASSSRRTGGLTEAFF
TRBJ2-2 | TRBV11-2 | NA | CASSSLRELFF
TRBJ1-1 | TRBV3-1 | NA | CASSQLLRNTEAFF
TRBJ2-5 | TRBV4-1 | TRBD1 | CASSRIPGQGQETQYF
TRBJ2-3 | TRBV5-1 | TRBD2 | CASSLSGLAGQTDTQYF
TRBJ2-2 | TRBV28 | NA | CASSSRYGTGELFF
TRBJ1-5 | TRBV27 | NA | CASSLKGEDQPQHF
TRBJ2-2 | TRBV20-1 | NA | CSASKVTGELFF
TRBJ2-7 | TRBV29-1 | NA | CSVRDGSIREQYF
TRBJ2-3 | TRBV5-7 | NA | CASSTYPGASTDTQYF
TRBJ2-2 | TRBV30 | NA | CARSPPGGDTGELFF
TRBJ2-1 | TRBV7-9 | NA | CASSLGQGVFNEQFF
TRBJ2-5 | TRBV27 | NA | CASSLGRQETQYF
TRBJ2-7 | TRBV7-9 | TRBD2 | CASSLTRGGLEAYEQYF
TRBJ2-5 | TRBV7-9 | NA | CASSLNGETQYF
TRBJ1-1 | TRBV5-1 | NA | CASSLTTAMNTEAFF
TRBJ1-5 | TRBV7-2 | NA | CASSSRQNQPQHF
TRBJ1-1 | TRBV28 | NA | CASSLTPYTEAFF
TRBJ2-5 | TRBV4-1 | TRBD2 | CASSQAGAAMGAGALGETQYF
TRBJ1-2 | TRBV2 | NA | CASNINYGYTF
TRBJ2-7 | TRBV27 | NA | CASSPFLGRYTYEQYF
TRBJ1-1 | TRBV28 | NA | CASSLRYPTGLTVNTEAFF
TRBJ2-7 | TRBV5-4 | TRBD1 | CASSSQGASYEQYF
TRBJ2-5 | TRBV7-2 | TRBD2 | CASSLAPRLAGTETQYF
TRBJ2-4 | TRBV12-3/TRBV12-4 | NA | CASSPVGLAKNIQYF
TRBJ1-2 | TRBV6-1 | NA | CASSDPSLLNYGYTF
TRBJ2-1 | TRBV20-1 | TRBD1 | CSANNRDRGRNEQFF
TRBJ2-1 | TRBV20-1 | TRBD2 | CSARDPRGGPYNEQFF